Listed here is a single T cell receptor beta chain. Antigen unknown. The data belong to a study of cytomegalovirus exposure and HLA in healthy donors. General study findings and limits: As a later analysis showed, several of the most significant clusters appeared to be linked to common viral pathogens.

This CDR3 has 14 amino acids. After removal of 6 bases from V and 3 bases from J, the junction contained 6 bases not matched to a gene. Germline V CDR1 and CDR2: SGHDN, FVKESK. With 60 Vbeta and 13 Jbeta primers, the PCR was carried out. The data were produced by immunoSEQ multiplex PCR, yet TCRdb's version contains in-frame clones alone and is incomplete. The table lists 100,000 to 150,000 clones, 15% of them singletons. This clonotype was sampled from a woman aged 18-29 years in good health and CMV-seronegative. The specimen sequenced was PBMCs. V and J are TRBV14 and TRBJ2-7; 9 nucleotides match TRBD1. CDR3 coding DNA: TGTGCCAGCAGTCGAGGGACAGGGTGCTACGAGCAGTACTTC. Translating gives CASSRGTGCYEQYF.